The sequence of this T cell receptor (beta chain) was determined in a study of spatial heterogeneity in lung cancer. Study-level background: The library had UMIs, and each TCR and UMI pair averaged more than ten raw reads.

Stated time point: sample taken at primary tumor resection. The sequenced material consisted of unsorted whole RNA from tumor, nontumor lung or frozen PBMC. Samples were donated by 72 untreated early-stage non-small cell lung cancer patients. A few counts support this clonotype. Its matching antigen is unknown. One entry per CDR3 protein results from TCRdb running MiXCR on the 5' RACE reads. This sample yields approximately 81,000 distinct CDR3 sequences, of which roughly 12% are seen a single time; around 4.3% belongs to the top ten. The CDR3 consists of 15 residues. The V end was cut by 0 bases, the J end by 6 bases, with 15 bases between. Germline CDR1 reads SGDLS; CDR2 reads YYNGEE. Study-wide points: Blood contained ubiquitous expanded tumor TCRs more at resection than at follow-up.

Source: PBMCs, taken at surgery. This TCR derives from a male donor with early-stage non-small cell lung cancer. J is TRBJ1-2 and V is TRBV9; possible D gene TRBD1, 6 bases. CDR3 in amino acids: CASSVAGRTVHGYTF. Written as DNA, the CDR3 is TGTGCCAGCAGCGTAGCTGGACGGACAGTTCATGGCTACACCTTC.